This TCR beta chain derives from a study of T cell responses to AZD1222 COVID-19 vaccine. Overall study context: Pooled samples include second doses given at about 4 or 12 weeks.

Repertoires were generated with immunoSEQ multiplex PCR, while TCRdb's copy carries only in-frame clones and drops some. The sample carries 120,000 or so clones, around 82% recorded once. Trimming pared 1 base from V and 8 bases from J, leaving 5 bases between. The CDR3 runs 12 residues. In germline, CDR1 is SGHTA, CDR2 FQGNSA. Comments on this clone: The antigen remains undetermined.

Study-wide results and caveats: At baseline, seropositivity was found in only a handful of AZD1222 recipients.

The chain joins TRBV7-2 to TRBJ1-4; D call uncertain. Sequenced material: peripheral blood, taken on day 0 of AZD1222 vaccination. This receptor was obtained from an adult in good health. The CDR3 protein is CASSLGSEKLFF. CDR3 DNA sequence: TGTGCCAGCAGCTTAGGGTCGGAAAAACTGTTTTTT. The full variable domain, in which reference TRBV7-2 and TRBJ1-4 provide the parts outside the CDR3, is GAGVSQSPSNKVTEKGKDVELRCDPISGHTALYWYRQSLGQGLEFLIYFQGNSAPDKSGLPSDRFSAERTGGSVSTLTIQRTQQEDSAVYLCASSLGSEKLFFGSGTQLSVL.